What follows are 7 T cell receptor beta chains derived from one specimen sequenced in a study of cytomegalovirus exposure and HLA in healthy donors. Vbeta (60) and Jbeta (13) primers were used in the PCR. Repertoires were generated with immunoSEQ multiplex PCR, while TCRdb's copy carries only in-frame clones and drops some. The sample includes 90,000 to 120,000 clones, roughly 69% of them seen just once. Sequencing was performed on PBMCs. These receptor sequences come from a man in his fifties or sixties in good health and CMV-seropositive.

The rearrangement links TRBV7-8 to TRBJ1-6, with a tentative D call TRBD1 (6 bases). Trimming cost V 5 bases and J 7 bases, with 12 bases left between them. The CDR3 loop spans 14 amino acids. The germline V gene encodes CDR1 SGHVS and CDR2 FQNEAQ. The CDR3 spells CASSPQGRNSPLHF. The CDR3 bases are TGTGCCAGCAGCCCTCAGGGGCGGAATTCACCCCTCCACTTT.

This clone was seen just once. The chain carries TRBV5-6 and TRBJ1-5; D unclear. V was shortened by 0 bases and J by 1 base, with 11 bases between the two germline ends. The CDR3 sequence is 16 residues long. Germline V gene lookup returns CDR1 SGHDT and CDR2 YYEEEE. The CDR3 sequence: CASSLGATTSNQPQHF. DNA of the CDR3: TGTGCCAGCAGCTTGGGTGCGACTACAAGCAATCAGCCCCAGCATTTT. The full variable domain, completed using reference TRBV5-6 and TRBJ1-5, is DAGVTQSPTHLIKTRGQQVTLRCSPKSGHDTVSWYQQALGQGPQFIFQYYEEEERQRGNFPDRFSGHQFPNYSSELNVNALLLGDSALYLCASSLGATTSNQPQHFGDGTRLSIL.

V is TRBV29-1 and J is TRBJ2-5; 7 bases agree with TRBD2. In germline, CDR1 is SQVTM, CDR2 ANQGSEA. The CDR3 contains 14 residues. Losses at the gene ends were 4 bases for V and 5 bases for J; bases not matched to a gene: 10. In DNA form, the CDR3 reads TGCAGCGTTGCGATTGGGAGGGCGTCGGAGACCCAGTACTTC. This encodes CSVAIGRASETQYF.

This clone was seen only a few times. The CDR3 region has the DNA TGTGCCACCAGCAGAGATCTACCGCCGCCCCAGCATTTT. Protein product: CATSRDLPPPQHF. The genes are TRBV15 and TRBJ1-5; no firm D call. Deletions cut 0 bases from V and 9 bases from J, with 9 bases between. This CDR3 contains 13 residues. Germline CDR1 is LNHNV and CDR2 is YYDKDF (reference sequence).

The V call is TRBV6-1, the J call TRBJ1-1, with D possibly being TRBD1 (5 bases). Looked up from germline, CDR1 is MNHNS and CDR2 is SASEGT. V was shortened by 0 bases and J by 0 bases, with 11 bases between the two germline ends. The CDR3 contains 16 residues. The CDR3 loop reads CASSEAISGMNTEAFF. In nucleotides, the CDR3 is TGTGCCAGCAGTGAAGCGATCTCAGGGATGAACACTGAAGCTTTCTTT.

The chain uses TRBV11-3 and TRBJ1-1; D remains unclear. The CDR3 sequence is 12 residues long. Germline-derived CDR1 and CDR2 are SGHNT and YENEEA. V was trimmed by 9 bases and J by 1 base, leaving 9 bases between them. CDR3 DNA: TGTGCCAGTTCAGTTGGGAACACTGAAGCTTTCTTT. Its translation: CASSVGNTEAFF.

The chain recombines TRBV5-6 with TRBJ2-5; 9 positions match TRBD1. Germline values: CDR1 SGHDT, CDR2 YYEEEE. V lost 4 bases, J lost 5 bases, and 9 bases stayed unmatched. CDR3 length equals 15 residues. CDR3 protein: CASSARDRAWETQYF. DNA for the CDR3: TGTGCCAGCAGCGCCCGGGACAGGGCCTGGGAGACCCAGTACTTC.